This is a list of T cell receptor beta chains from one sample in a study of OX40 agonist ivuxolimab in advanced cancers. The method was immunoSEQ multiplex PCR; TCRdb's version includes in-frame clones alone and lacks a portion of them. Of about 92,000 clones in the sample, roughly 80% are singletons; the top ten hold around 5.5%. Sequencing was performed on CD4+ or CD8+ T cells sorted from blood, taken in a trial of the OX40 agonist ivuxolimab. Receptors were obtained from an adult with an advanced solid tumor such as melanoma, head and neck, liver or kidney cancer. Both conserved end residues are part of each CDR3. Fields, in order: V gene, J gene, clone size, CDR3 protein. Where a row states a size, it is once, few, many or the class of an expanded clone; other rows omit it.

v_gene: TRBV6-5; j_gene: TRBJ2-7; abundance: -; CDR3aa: CASSYLGGAHNEQYF
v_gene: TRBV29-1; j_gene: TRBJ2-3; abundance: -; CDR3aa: CSAKTGADTQYF
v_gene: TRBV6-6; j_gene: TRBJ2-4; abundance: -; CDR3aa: CASSYQTAKNIQYF
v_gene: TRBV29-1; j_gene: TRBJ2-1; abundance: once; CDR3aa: CSVAYNEQFF
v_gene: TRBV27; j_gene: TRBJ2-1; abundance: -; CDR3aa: CASSYNTNNEQFF
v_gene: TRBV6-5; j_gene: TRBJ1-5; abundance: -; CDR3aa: CASSYGGGRPNQPQHF
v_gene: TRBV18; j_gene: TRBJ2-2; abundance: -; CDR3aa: CASSPDSAGELFF
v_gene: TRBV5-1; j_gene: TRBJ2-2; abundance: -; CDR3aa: CASSFLAGAGNTGELFF
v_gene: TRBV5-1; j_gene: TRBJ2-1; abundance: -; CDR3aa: CASRPSGTTLYNEQFF
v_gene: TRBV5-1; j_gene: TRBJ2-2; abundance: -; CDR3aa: CASSLAQATGELFF
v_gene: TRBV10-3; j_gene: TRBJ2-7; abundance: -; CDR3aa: CAISEGQDYEQYF
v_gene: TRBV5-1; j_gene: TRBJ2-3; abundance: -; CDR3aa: CASSLGGGARTDTQYF
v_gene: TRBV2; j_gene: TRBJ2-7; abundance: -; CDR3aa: CASTDNAFYEQYF
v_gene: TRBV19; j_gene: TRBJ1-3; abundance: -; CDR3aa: CAASAGAAGNTIYF
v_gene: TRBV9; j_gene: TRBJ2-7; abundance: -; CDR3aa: CASSATDYEQYF
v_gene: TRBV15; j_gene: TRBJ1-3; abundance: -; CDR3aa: CATSRAPGGPGNTIYF
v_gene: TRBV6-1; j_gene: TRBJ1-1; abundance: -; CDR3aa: CASSEAASSNTEAFF
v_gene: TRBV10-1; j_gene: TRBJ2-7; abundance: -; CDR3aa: CASSEIRDLRSEQYF
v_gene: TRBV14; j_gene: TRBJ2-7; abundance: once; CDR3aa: CASSQDGRGWLSYEQYF
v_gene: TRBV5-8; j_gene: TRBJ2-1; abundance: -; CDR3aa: CASSFRGESYNEQFF
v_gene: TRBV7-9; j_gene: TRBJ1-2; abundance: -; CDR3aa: CASSLRGGYTF
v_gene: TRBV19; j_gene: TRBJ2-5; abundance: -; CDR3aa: CASSTNKETQYF
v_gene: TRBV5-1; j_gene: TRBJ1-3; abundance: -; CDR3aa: CASSLLGLGGNTIYF
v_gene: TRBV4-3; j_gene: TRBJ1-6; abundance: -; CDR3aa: CASSQEAVAANSPLHF
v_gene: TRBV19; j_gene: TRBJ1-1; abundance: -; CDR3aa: CASSTGQLYTEAFF
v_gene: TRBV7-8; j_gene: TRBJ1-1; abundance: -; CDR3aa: CASSAINRGITEAFF
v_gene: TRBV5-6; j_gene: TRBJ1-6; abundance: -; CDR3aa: CASSPRPGHSPLHF
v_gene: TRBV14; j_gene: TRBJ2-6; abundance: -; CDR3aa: CASSQGDINSGANVLTF